This TCR beta chain was sequenced for a study of CD8+ T cells in alopecia areata. Study findings and constraints: Sequences from scalp samples also cover resident alphabeta T cells of normal skin. Clonality exceeded that of normal scalp in lesional scalp, most notably in alopecia totalis/universalis. Patients showed less clear TCR sequence sharing than mice, possibly partly because of HLA diversity.

Following extraction, RNA underwent reverse transcription to cDNA, which served as the sequencing template. Clones were read by immunoSEQ multiplex PCR, and TCRdb kept only the in-frame ones, dropping some. The sample has 150,000 to 200,000 clones; around 57% are singletons. The CDR3 contains 18 residues. The ends were cut back, 1 base at V and 0 bases at J, with 13 bases in the middle. In germline, CDR1 is SGHAT, CDR2 FQNNGV. Of note for this clone: The antigen is undetermined.

The chain employs TRBV11-2 and TRBJ2-6; D is possibly TRBD1 (5 bases). The clonotype originates from a human donor in good health. Sequences were obtained from CD4+ T cells sorted from blood. The CDR3 here is CASSLGPLDSSGANVLTF. The CDR3 DNA sequence: TGTGCCAGCAGCTTAGGACCGCTCGACAGCTCTGGGGCCAACGTCCTGACTTTC.